These 10 T cell receptor beta chains were sequenced from one sample in a study of beta chain features in type 1 diabetes. Study conclusions and caveats: For Type 1 diabetes patients, all four CD4+ subsets carried TCRB CDR3s that were moderately but significantly shorter.

No cognate antigen is known for these TCRs. All of the isolated RNA was reverse transcribed, so expressed TCRB transcripts were sequenced. TCRdb keeps only in-frame clones here, not all; method: immunoSEQ multiplex PCR. Of around 600,000 clones listed, 12% are singletons. Sequenced sample: naive CD4+ T cells from blood. Source of these receptors: a man between 25 and 39 years old with type 1 diabetes.

Only a few counts were recorded for this clone. This chain joins TRBV6-5 and TRBJ2-7; 10 bases match TRBD1. The J segment lost 3 bases and the V segment lost 4 bases, leaving 9 bases of the junction unmatched. Germline lookup yields CDR1 MNHEY and CDR2 SVGAGI. This CDR3 has 16 residues. Here the CDR3 reads CASSLTGTGDFYEQYF. For the CDR3, the DNA is TGTGCCAGCAGTTTAACCGGGACAGGGGACTTCTACGAGCAGTACTTC.

This clone has only a few counts. The gene calls are TRBV28 and TRBJ2-5; 8 bases line up with TRBD2. V was pared by 5 bases and J by 5 bases, with 10 bases of the junction left unmatched. The CDR3 is made up of 15 amino acids. Per germline, CDR1 MDHEN and CDR2 SYDVKM. This CDR3 is CASSLTRTSRETQYF. Written as DNA, the CDR3 is TGTGCCAGCAGTCTGACTCGGACTAGCAGGGAGACCCAGTACTTC.

The V call is TRBV7-9, the J call TRBJ1-1, with D possibly TRBD1 on 6 matching bases. The V gene lost 5 bases and the J gene lost 7 bases, with 14 bases spanning the gap. The CDR3 has 13 amino acids. From germline, CDR1 is SEHNR and CDR2 FQNEAQ (reference sequence). DNA for the CDR3: TGTGCCAGCAGCCCAACAGGGATAGTTGAAGCTTTCTTT. Protein sequence: CASSPTGIVEAFF.

This clone has more than one count but fewer than ten. The chain couples TRBV9 to TRBJ2-7; either TRBD1 or TRBD2 may fit D (5 bases each). Trimming shortened V by 0 bases and J by 0 bases, and 13 bases separated the two germline ends. Looked up from germline, CDR1 is SGDLS and CDR2 is YYNGEE. The CDR3 is 16 residues long. CDR3: CASSVEVGESSYEQYF. CDR3 sequence (DNA): TGTGCCAGCAGCGTAGAGGTAGGGGAGAGCTCCTACGAGCAGTACTTC.

The V and J genes are TRBV5-4 and TRBJ2-2; D gene ambiguous. Between the trimmed V and J ends, which lost 0 bases and 2 bases, there was a span of 14 bases. The CDR3 contains 17 residues. CDR1 and CDR2 (germline): SGHNT, YYREEE (reference sequence). The CDR3 region is CASSLVPALINTGELFF. The CDR3 DNA follows: TGTGCCAGCAGCTTGGTTCCGGCCCTGATAAACACCGGGGAGCTGTTTTTT.

The gene calls are TRBV11-1 and TRBJ1-1; D is ambiguous. CDR1 SGHAT and CDR2 FQDESV come from the germline V gene (reference sequence). This CDR3 region has 14 residues. Trimming took 0 bases from V and 0 from J, leaving 5 bases between them. The DNA of the CDR3 is TGTGCCAGCAGCTTAGCGGTTATGAACACTGAAGCTTTCTTT. Translating gives CASSLAVMNTEAFF.

The chain uses TRBV29-1 and TRBJ2-5, with D unclear. V lost 4 bases and J 1 base, leaving 10 bases between the germline ends. From germline, CDR1 is SQVTM and CDR2 ANQGSEA. The CDR3 totals 13 residues. CDR3 DNA sequence: TGCAGCGTTGGGGTAGGGCCCCAAGAGACCCAGTACTTC. Protein sequence: CSVGVGPQETQYF.

This clone was found a few times. This rearrangement joins TRBV27 to TRBJ2-7; D may correspond to TRBD1 or TRBD2 (5 bases each). Germline V gives CDR1 MNHEY, CDR2 SMNVEV (reference sequence). This CDR3 has 13 amino acids. V gave up 8 bases and J gave up 3 bases, with 14 bases separating them. CDR3 loop: CASARDPNYEQYF. In DNA, the CDR3 is TGTGCCAGCGCAAGGGACCCGAACTACGAGCAGTACTTC.

The table lists this clone with a few counts. The same CDR3 can be traced to other DNA sequences in this sample. The chain uses TRBV9 and TRBJ1-2; D remains ambiguous. The CDR3 loop spans 13 amino acids. Trimming shortened V by 2 bases and J by 3 bases, and 8 bases separated the two germline ends. Germline loops: CDR1 SGDLS, CDR2 YYNGEE. CDR3 region: CASSVGEDYGYTF. CDR3 coding DNA: TGTGCCAGCAGCGTCGGGGAGGACTATGGCTACACCTTC.

This clone was observed a few times. This chain connects TRBV9 to TRBJ2-5, with TRBD2 matching 8 bases. Germline-derived CDR1 and CDR2 are SGDLS and YYNGEE. The CDR3 has 17 amino acids. V lost 0 bases and J lost 1; bases outside the gene matches: 8. This CDR3 is CASSVASAGDTQETQYF. CDR3 DNA: TGTGCCAGCAGCGTAGCGTCAGCGGGGGACACCCAAGAGACCCAGTACTTC.